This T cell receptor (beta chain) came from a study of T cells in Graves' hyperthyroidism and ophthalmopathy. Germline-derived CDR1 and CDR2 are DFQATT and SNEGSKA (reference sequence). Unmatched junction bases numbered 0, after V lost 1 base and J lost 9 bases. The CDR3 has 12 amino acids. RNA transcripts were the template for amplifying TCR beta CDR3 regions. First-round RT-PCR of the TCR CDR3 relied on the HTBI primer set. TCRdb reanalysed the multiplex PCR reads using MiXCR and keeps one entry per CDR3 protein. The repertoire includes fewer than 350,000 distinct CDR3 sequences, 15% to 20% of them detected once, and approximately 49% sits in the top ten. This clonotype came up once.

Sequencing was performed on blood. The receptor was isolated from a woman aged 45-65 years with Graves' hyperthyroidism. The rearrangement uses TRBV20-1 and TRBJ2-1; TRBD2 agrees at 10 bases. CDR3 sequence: CSARGLAGEQFF. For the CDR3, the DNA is TGCAGTGCTAGAGGACTAGCGGGTGAGCAGTTCTTC.